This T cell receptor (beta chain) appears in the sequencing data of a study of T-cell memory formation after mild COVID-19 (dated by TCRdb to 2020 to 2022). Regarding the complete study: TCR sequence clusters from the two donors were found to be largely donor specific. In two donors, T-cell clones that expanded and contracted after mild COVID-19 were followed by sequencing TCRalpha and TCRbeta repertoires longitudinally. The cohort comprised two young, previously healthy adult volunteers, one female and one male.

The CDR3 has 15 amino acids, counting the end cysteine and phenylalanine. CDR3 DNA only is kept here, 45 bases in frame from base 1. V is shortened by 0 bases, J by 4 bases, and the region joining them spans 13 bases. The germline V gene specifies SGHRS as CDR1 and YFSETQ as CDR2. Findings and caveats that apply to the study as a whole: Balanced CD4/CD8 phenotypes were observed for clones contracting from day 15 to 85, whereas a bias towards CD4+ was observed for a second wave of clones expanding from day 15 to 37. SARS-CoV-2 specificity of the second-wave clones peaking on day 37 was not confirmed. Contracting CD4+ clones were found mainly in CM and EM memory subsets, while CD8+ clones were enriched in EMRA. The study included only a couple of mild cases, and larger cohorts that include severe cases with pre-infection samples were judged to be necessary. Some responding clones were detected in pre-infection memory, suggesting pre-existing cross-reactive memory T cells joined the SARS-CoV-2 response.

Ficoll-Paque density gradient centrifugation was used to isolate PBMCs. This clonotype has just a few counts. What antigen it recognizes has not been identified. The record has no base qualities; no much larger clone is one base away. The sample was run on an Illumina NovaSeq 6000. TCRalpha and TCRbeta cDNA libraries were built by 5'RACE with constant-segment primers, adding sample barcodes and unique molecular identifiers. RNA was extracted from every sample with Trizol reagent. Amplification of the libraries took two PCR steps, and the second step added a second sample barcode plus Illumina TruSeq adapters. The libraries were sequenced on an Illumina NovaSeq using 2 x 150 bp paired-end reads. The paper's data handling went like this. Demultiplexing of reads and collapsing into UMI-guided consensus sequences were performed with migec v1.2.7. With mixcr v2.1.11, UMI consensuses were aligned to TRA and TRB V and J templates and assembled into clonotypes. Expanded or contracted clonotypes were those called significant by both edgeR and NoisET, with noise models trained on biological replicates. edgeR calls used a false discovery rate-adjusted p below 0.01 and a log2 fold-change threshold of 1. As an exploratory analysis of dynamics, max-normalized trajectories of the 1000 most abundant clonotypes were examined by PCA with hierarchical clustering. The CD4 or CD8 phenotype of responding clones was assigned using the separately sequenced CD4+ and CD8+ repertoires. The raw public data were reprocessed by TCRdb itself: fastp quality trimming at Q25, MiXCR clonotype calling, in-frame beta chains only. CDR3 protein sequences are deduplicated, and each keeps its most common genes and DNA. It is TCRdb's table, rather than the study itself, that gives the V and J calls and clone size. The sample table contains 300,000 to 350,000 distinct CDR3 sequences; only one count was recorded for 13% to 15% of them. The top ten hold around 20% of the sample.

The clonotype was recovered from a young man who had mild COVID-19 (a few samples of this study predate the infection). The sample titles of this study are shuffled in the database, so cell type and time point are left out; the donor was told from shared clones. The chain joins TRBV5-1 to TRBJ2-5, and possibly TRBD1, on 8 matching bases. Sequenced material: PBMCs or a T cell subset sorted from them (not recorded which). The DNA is TGCGCCAGCAGCTTGGCGACAGGGGAGGGAGAGACCCAGTACTTC. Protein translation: CASSLATGEGETQYF.